This TCR beta chain was recorded in a study of monozygotic twins with inflammatory bowel disease. On this clonotype itself: Its antigen is not known.

Regarding the study as a whole: None of the different T cell subtypes could be distinguished from one another.

CDR3 length: 15 residues. The germline V gene encodes CDR1 DFQATT and CDR2 SNEGSKA (reference sequence). TCRdb reprocessed the 5' RACE reads, keeping one entry per CDR3 protein, no DNA. The sample table includes around 450,000 distinct CDR3 sequences. The rearrangement uses TRBV20-1 and TRBJ2-1; TCRdb outputs TRBD1, but without DNA this stays unchecked. Sequenced: blood. This TCR was recovered from a human donor with ulcerative colitis or Crohn's disease, or a healthy co-twin of an affected twin (not recorded which). This CDR3 reads CSARPGGQVPNEQFF.